Listed below are T cell receptor beta chains from one sample, sequenced in a study of OX40 agonist ivuxolimab in advanced cancers. TCRdb keeps only in-frame clones here, not all; method: immunoSEQ multiplex PCR. The table records roughly 56,000 clones, about 84% of them present only once. This sample comprised CD4+ or CD8+ T cells sorted from blood, obtained in a trial of the OX40 agonist ivuxolimab. Receptor source: an adult with an advanced solid tumor such as melanoma, head and neck, liver or kidney cancer. The CDR3 runs from the conserved cysteine through the conserved F or W. A D gene is named only where the DNA matches it firmly. Expanded clones get a size class; other rows say once, few or many, or leave the size out.

CASSLSNGHNEQFF	TGTGCCAGCAGTTTATCTAACGGACACAATGAGCAGTTCTTC	NA	NA	TRBJ2-1	TRBV28
CAITPGGPRNEQFF	TGTGCCATCACCCCGGGGGGGCCTCGGAATGAGCAGTTCTTC	NA	TRBD2	TRBJ2-1	TRBV10-3
CAISESTGGLNSPLHF	TGTGCCATCAGTGAGTCCACAGGGGGCCTAAATTCACCCCTCCACTTT	NA	TRBD1	TRBJ1-6	TRBV10-3
CASSSTDTQYF	TGTGCCAGCAGCTCCACAGATACGCAGTATTTT	NA	NA	TRBJ2-3	TRBV7-3
CSVGVGASGANVLTF	TGCAGCGTGGGGGTGGGGGCCTCTGGGGCCAACGTCCTGACTTTC	NA	NA	TRBJ2-6	TRBV29-1
CASSFLGGSNYGYTF	TGTGCCAGCAGTTTTCTAGGAGGAAGTAACTATGGCTACACCTTC	NA	NA	TRBJ1-2	TRBV27
CASSLRWGGQETQYF	TGCGCCAGCAGCTTGCGTTGGGGGGGGCAAGAGACCCAGTACTTC	NA	TRBD2	TRBJ2-5	TRBV5-1
CASSPPTGGNTGELFF	TGTGCCAGCTCACCGCCGACAGGGGGGAACACCGGGGAGCTGTTTTTT	NA	TRBD1	TRBJ2-2	TRBV18
CARSKRRGGAAGELFF	TGTGCCAGAAGCAAAAGGCGGGGGGGGGCGGCCGGGGAGCTGTTTTTT	NA	NA	TRBJ2-2	TRBV7-5
CASSLGRGLEQFF	TGTGCCAGCAGCCTAGGTCGGGGGCTTGAGCAGTTCTTC	NA	NA	TRBJ2-1	TRBV7-2
CASSLAVRDRETQYF	TGCGCCAGCAGCTTGGCCGTCAGGGATAGAGAGACCCAGTACTTC	NA	NA	TRBJ2-5	TRBV5-1
CASSLARGKETQYF	TGCGCCAGCAGCTTGGCCCGGGGAAAAGAGACCCAGTACTTC	NA	NA	TRBJ2-5	TRBV5-1
CAISPERGSTDTQYF	TGTGCCATCAGTCCAGAGCGGGGGAGCACAGATACGCAGTATTTT	once	TRBD2	TRBJ2-3	TRBV10-3
CASSLQGAREQYF	TGTGCCAGCTCGCTACAGGGGGCAAGGGAGCAGTACTTC	once	TRBD1	TRBJ2-7	TRBV11-3
CASSIRGSPSYEQYF	TGTGCCAGTAGTATCAGGGGGTCCCCCTCCTACGAGCAGTACTTC	NA	TRBD1	TRBJ2-7	TRBV19
CASSTRTGVNYGYTF	TGTGCCAGTAGTACGAGGACAGGGGTGAACTATGGCTACACCTTC	NA	TRBD1	TRBJ1-2	TRBV19
CASSTPDRSNQPQHF	TGTGCCAGTAGTACCCCGGACAGGAGCAATCAGCCCCAGCATTTT	once	TRBD1	TRBJ1-5	TRBV19
CASSPSRSFGEQYF	TGTGCCAGCAGTCCCTCAAGAAGTTTCGGGGAGCAGTACTTC	NA	NA	TRBJ2-7	TRBV7-9
CASSLNGGEEETQYF	TGTGCCAGCAGCTTAAATGGGGGGGAGGAAGAGACCCAGTACTTC	NA	TRBD2	TRBJ2-5	TRBV5-4
CAWSAARYGYTF	TGTGCCTGGAGTGCCGCCCGATATGGCTACACCTTC	NA	NA	TRBJ1-2	TRBV30
CSVEVGDRVYEQYF	TGCAGCGTTGAAGTCGGGGACAGGGTCTACGAGCAGTACTTC	NA	TRBD1	TRBJ2-7	TRBV29-1
CASSFGGVLADTQYF	TGTGCCAGCAGCTTCGGGGGGGTCTTAGCAGATACGCAGTATTTT	NA	TRBD2	TRBJ2-3	TRBV9
CAISGVYQETQYF	TGTGCCATCAGTGGCGTGTACCAAGAGACCCAGTACTTC	NA	NA	TRBJ2-5	TRBV10-3
CASKSGGTDTQYF	TGTGCCAGCAAGAGCGGGGGCACAGATACGCAGTATTTT	NA	TRBD2	TRBJ2-3	TRBV6-5
CASSLGQGPGYTF	TGTGCCAGCAGCTTGGGACAGGGACCCGGCTACACCTTC	NA	TRBD1	TRBJ1-2	TRBV5-5
CASSEKSGLSGNTIYF	TGTGCCAGCAGTGAAAAATCAGGGCTTTCTGGAAACACCATATATTTT	NA	NA	TRBJ1-3	TRBV6-1
CASSVADLAGVETQYF	TGTGCCAGCAGCGTAGCGGATCTAGCGGGGGTAGAGACCCAGTACTTC	NA	TRBD2	TRBJ2-5	TRBV9